Shown below are 26 T cell receptor beta chains from a single sample sequenced in a study of T cells in Graves' hyperthyroidism and ophthalmopathy. RNA transcripts gave rise to amplified TCR beta CDR3 regions. The HTBI primer set served for first-round RT-PCR of the TCR CDR3. MiXCR, run by TCRdb on the multiplex PCR reads, gives a single entry per CDR3 protein. The sample has 300,000 or so distinct CDR3 sequences, approximately 15% seen once. Sequenced: blood. These receptors originate from a man under 40 with Graves' hyperthyroidism.

The rearrangement uses TRBV12-5 and TRBJ2-3; 11 positions agree with TRBD2. V trimming: 7 bases; J trimming: 5 bases; junction bases outside the gene matches: 14. This CDR3 comprises 17 residues. CDR1 and CDR2 (germline): LGHNT, FRNRAP. This chain's CDR3 is CASVEETLAGGLDTQYF. CDR3 DNA sequence: TGTGCTAGTGTCGAGGAGACCCTAGCGGGAGGTTTAGATACGCAGTATTTT. Full variable domain (outside the CDR3, taken from reference TRBV12-5 and TRBJ2-3): DARVTQTPRHKVTEMGQEVTMRCQPILGHNTVFWYRQTMMQGLELLAYFRNRAPLDDSGMPKDRFSAEMPDATLATLKIQPSEPRDSAVYFCASVEETLAGGLDTQYFGPGTRLTVL.

This clonotype has at least ten counts. V gene TRBV30 combines with J gene TRBJ2-3, with 9 nucleotides matching TRBD2. Germline V CDR1 and CDR2: GTSNPN, SVGIG (reference sequence). The CDR3 has 15 amino acids. Trimming cost V 2 bases and J 1 base; bases outside gene matches: 4. The CDR3 here is CAWSSGTSRTDTQYF. CDR3 DNA sequence: TGTGCCTGGAGTTCCGGGACTAGCCGCACAGATACGCAGTATTTT.

In this sample, this clonotype turned up many times. V gene TRBV6-5 combines with J gene TRBJ1-1, with D tentatively TRBD1 (5 bases). Trimming removed 2 bases from V and 5 bases from J, with 18 bases in between. CDR3 size: 16 residues. Germline CDR1 and CDR2: MNHEY and SVGAGI. CDR3 sequence reads: CASSYPFGGQGTEAFF. The CDR3 bases are TGTGCCAGCAGTTACCCCTTTGGAGGCCAGGGTACTGAAGCTTTCTTT.

This rearrangement joins TRBV20-1 to TRBJ2-2, with 8 bases fitting TRBD2. After removal of 0 bases from V and 4 bases from J, the junction contained 10 bases not matched to a gene. Germline V gene sequence: CDR1 DFQATT, CDR2 SNEGSKA (reference sequence). CDR3 length: 17 residues. CDR3 sequence: CSARDKVAGGSTGELFF. CDR3 DNA: TGCAGTGCTAGAGATAAGGTTGCGGGAGGATCCACCGGGGAGCTGTTTTTT.

This clonotype came up many times. The chain employs TRBV20-1 and TRBJ2-3, with D possibly TRBD2 on 6 matching bases. Between the trimmed V and J ends, which lost 1 base and 3 bases, there was a span of 14 bases. CDR3 length: 15 residues. Per germline, CDR1 DFQATT and CDR2 SNEGSKA (reference sequence). CDR3 bases: TGCAGTGCTAGAGGGCCGGGACTGATAACAGATACGCAGTATTTT. Translated, it gives CSARGPGLITDTQYF.

The sample holds many counts of this clonotype. The chain couples TRBV10-3 to TRBJ2-1, with D perhaps TRBD2 (5 bases). Trimming shortened V by 0 bases and J by 7 bases, and 19 bases separated the two germline ends. Germline values: CDR1 ENHRY, CDR2 SYGVKD. The CDR3 sequence is 17 residues long. The CDR3 nucleotides are TGTGCCATCAGTGAGTCAGTAGTAGCCCGCCCGGGGAATGAGCAGTTCTTC. This sequence encodes CAISESVVARPGNEQFF.

This clonotype appeared many times. CDR3 loop: CASSLGQRGTDTQYF. DNA of the CDR3: TGTGCCAGCAGCTTAGGACAGAGAGGCACAGATACGCAGTATTTT. The genes are TRBV11-2 and TRBJ2-3, with D possibly TRBD1 on 5 matching bases. The germline V gene encodes CDR1 SGHAT and CDR2 FQNNGV. The CDR3 totals 15 residues. V shed 1 base and J shed 1 base, with 9 bases lying between them.

The gene calls are TRBV3-1 and TRBJ2-5; 10 bases are a match to TRBD2. Looked up from germline, CDR1 is LGHDT and CDR2 is YNNKEL (reference sequence). The CDR3 is made up of 15 amino acids. After removal of 4 bases from V and 4 bases from J, the junction contained 6 bases not matched to a gene. For the CDR3, the DNA is TGTGCCAGCAGCCGACTAGTAGCGGGAGGAGAGACCCAGTACTTC. It codes for CASSRLVAGGETQYF.

This clonotype showed up many times. The chain has TRBV25-1 and TRBJ2-3, with TRBD2 identical over 10 bases. After removal of 6 bases from V and 4 bases from J, the junction contained 13 bases not matched to a gene. The CDR3 covers 17 residues. From germline, CDR1 is MGHDK and CDR2 SYGVNS. DNA for the CDR3: TGTGCCAGCAGACGTTCGGCTAGCGGGAGTAGGGCAGATACGCAGTATTTT. Its translation: CASRRSASGSRADTQYF.

This clonotype was detected many times. V usage is TRBV20-1 and J usage is TRBJ1-1; D uncertain. V was cut by 3 bases and J by 2 bases, with 10 bases left in between. Germline CDR1 is DFQATT and CDR2 is SNEGSKA (reference sequence). The length of the CDR3 is 13 residues. The CDR3 protein is CSASVGRNTEAFF. DNA for the CDR3: TGCAGTGCTAGCGTGGGCAGAAACACTGAAGCTTTCTTT.

V gene TRBV5-4 combines with J gene TRBJ2-3; D tentatively reads TRBD1 or TRBD2 (5 bases each). Deletions cut 0 bases from V and 0 bases from J, with 8 bases between. The germline V gene has CDR1 SGHNT and CDR2 YYREEE (reference sequence). This CDR3 has 15 residues. The CDR3 reads CASSLEGTSTDTQYF. CDR3 DNA sequence: TGTGCCAGCAGCTTGGAGGGGACCAGCACAGATACGCAGTATTTT.

This clonotype was counted only a few times. The V gene is TRBV18, the J gene TRBJ2-3; 9 nucleotides match TRBD1. CDR3 size: 15 residues. Germline CDR1 is KGHSH and CDR2 is LQKENI. V lost 1 base, J lost 3 bases, and 2 bases stayed unmatched. The CDR3 is CASSPLGQGTDTQYF. DNA for the CDR3: TGTGCCAGCTCACCACTGGGACAGGGAACAGATACGCAGTATTTT.

This rearrangement joins TRBV19 to TRBJ1-1; no definite D call. V lost 3 bases and J 3 bases, leaving 8 bases between the germline ends. Per the germline V gene, CDR1 is LNHDA and CDR2 is SQIVND (reference sequence). This CDR3 contains 13 residues. CDR3 in amino acids: CASSIKQDTEAFF. The CDR3 nucleotides read TGTGCCAGTAGTATTAAGCAGGACACTGAAGCTTTCTTT.

This clonotype was seen repeatedly, ten times or more. The gene calls are TRBV3-1 and TRBJ2-7; D is perhaps TRBD1 (5 bases). CDR1 is LGHDT and CDR2 is YNNKEL in the germline V gene (reference sequence). CDR3 length: 15 amino acids. V lost 6 bases to trimming and J lost 3 bases, with 18 bases between them. The CDR3 is CASRGRGLGLYEQYF. The CDR3 region has the DNA TGTGCCAGCAGAGGTAGGGGTTTAGGGCTCTACGAGCAGTACTTC.

This clonotype has ten or more counts. The chain is built from TRBV2 and TRBJ1-1; D is uncertain. Germline CDR1 is SNHLY and CDR2 is FYNNEI. Trimming shortened V by 6 bases and J by 4 bases, and 15 bases separated the two germline ends. CDR3 length equals 14 residues. The CDR3 DNA reads as TGTGCCAGCAGCCGTGAGGGTACGGGCACTGAAGCTTTCTTT. Residues: CASSREGTGTEAFF. The whole variable domain, remainder taken from reference TRBV2 and TRBJ1-1, is EPEVTQTPSHQVTQMGQEVILRCVPISNHLYFYWYRQILGQKVEFLVSFYNNEISEKSEIFDDQFSVERPDGSNFTLKIRSTKLEDSAMYFCASSREGTGTEAFFGQGTRLTVV.

This clonotype was seen ten or more times. The J gene is TRBJ2-1, the V gene TRBV30; TRBD1 matches at 7 bases. CDR1 and CDR2 from the germline V gene are GTSNPN and SVGIG (reference sequence). The J segment lost 4 bases and the V segment lost 6 bases, leaving 15 bases of the junction unmatched. The CDR3 has 16 residues. CDR3 in DNA: TGTGCCTGCCCCAAGGTCGGGACAGCAGAATACAATGAGCAGTTCTTC. This sequence encodes CACPKVGTAEYNEQFF.

This chain connects TRBV2 to TRBJ1-2; D not certain. The CDR3 sequence is 13 residues long. Between the trimmed V and J ends, which lost 11 bases and 8 bases, there was a span of 21 bases. Germline lookup yields CDR1 SNHLY and CDR2 FYNNEI. CDR3 loop: CAGKPSGHSGYTF. The CDR3 DNA sequence: TGTGCCGGCAAACCCTCCGGCCATAGCGGCTACACCTTC. The full variable domain, rest sourced from reference TRBV2 and TRBJ1-2, is EPEVTQTPSHQVTQMGQEVILRCVPISNHLYFYWYRQILGQKVEFLVSFYNNEISEKSEIFDDQFSVERPDGSNFTLKIRSTKLEDSAMYFCAGKPSGHSGYTFGSGTRLTVV.

V usage is TRBV7-2 and J usage is TRBJ2-7; 10 bases fit TRBD2. This CDR3 has 15 residues. Germline V CDR1 and CDR2: SGHTA, FQGNSA. V was pared by 0 bases and J by 6 bases, with 5 bases of the junction left unmatched. The CDR3 is CASSLAGSGRSEQYF. The CDR3 DNA is TGTGCCAGCAGCTTAGCGGGTAGCGGGAGGTCCGAGCAGTACTTC.

This clonotype showed up just once. The chain joins TRBV28 to TRBJ1-1; no clear D. V was clipped by 8 bases and J by 5 bases, with 9 bases between them. This CDR3 contains 11 residues. Per germline, CDR1 MDHEN and CDR2 SYDVKM. The CDR3 nucleotides read TGTGCCAGCGAGGCGCTGACTGAAGCTTTCTTT. Translated, it gives CASEALTEAFF. Drawing the rest from reference TRBV28 and TRBJ1-1, the complete variable domain is DVKVTQSSRYLVKRTGEKVFLECVQDMDHENMFWYRQDPGLGLRLIYFSYDVKMKEKGDIPEGYSVSREKKERFSLILESASTNQTSMYLCASEALTEAFFGQGTRLTVV.

This clonotype showed up just once. The chain carries TRBV12-3 or TRBV12-4 and TRBJ2-7; 9 bases agree with TRBD1. The length of the CDR3 is 14 residues. V was clipped by 6 bases and J by 5 bases; unmatched bases: 8. In DNA form, the CDR3 reads TGTGCCAGCAGCAAGGGGACAGGGACCGACGAGCAGTACTTC. This codes for CASSKGTGTDEQYF.

This clonotype was counted ten times or more. The gene calls are TRBV29-1 and TRBJ1-1; unclear D gene. The CDR3 totals 13 residues. Trimming left V 5 bases short and J 0 bases short, with 10 bases between. CDR1 is SQVTM, CDR2 ANQGSEA, per germline. This CDR3 reads CSVYIGVNTEAFF. For the CDR3, the DNA is TGCAGCGTTTATATCGGTGTGAACACTGAAGCTTTCTTT.

This clonotype was found many times. V usage is TRBV6-1 and J usage is TRBJ2-7; D gene uncertain. The CDR3 is made up of 15 amino acids. Germline V gene data show CDR1 as MNHNS and CDR2 as SASEGT. The V end was cut by 1 base, the J end by 2 bases, with 12 bases between. In DNA, the CDR3 is TGTGCCAGCAGTGAAGTTTGGACCGATACCTACGAGCAGTACTTC. Translating gives CASSEVWTDTYEQYF.

This clonotype has ten or more counts. This chain's CDR3 is CASSSGTGRGNTIYF. CDR3 bases: TGTGCCAGCAGCTCCGGAACAGGGCGTGGAAACACCATATATTTT. The V gene is TRBV7-3, the J gene TRBJ1-3; tentative D call: TRBD1 (6 bases). Trimming cost V 4 bases and J 3 bases, with 13 bases left between them. The CDR3 is made up of 15 amino acids. Germline V lookup: CDR1 SGHTA, CDR2 FQGTGA.

CDR3 nucleotide sequence: TGTGCCAGCAGTGAAGGCACCAGGGAAGCTTTCTTT. It yields the protein CASSEGTREAFF. This chain joins TRBV6-1 and TRBJ1-1; D is ambiguous. Trimming removed 1 base from V and 8 bases from J, with 8 bases in between. Germline lookup yields CDR1 MNHNS and CDR2 SASEGT. This CDR3 region has 12 residues.

This clonotype was found many times. This chain joins TRBV11-2 and TRBJ1-3; no clear D gene. The germline V and J ends were trimmed by 5 bases and 0 bases, with 17 bases remaining between them. The germline gives CDR1 SGHAT, CDR2 FQNNGV. The length of the CDR3 is 17 residues. In DNA form, the CDR3 reads TGTGCCAGCAGCCGGATAGGTGGGCGGCGCTCTGGAAACACCATATATTTT. Protein product: CASSRIGGRRSGNTIYF.

The chain combines TRBV19 with TRBJ2-3; 14 bases line up with TRBD2. CDR1 and CDR2 from the germline V gene are LNHDA and SQIVND (reference sequence). With 3 bases clipped from V and 4 bases from J, the junction kept 21 bases outside the gene matches. The CDR3 loop spans 22 amino acids. The DNA for the CDR3 is TGTGCCAGTAGTATCGAGGACAGCCCCGGGACTAGCGGGAGAGGACATCCAGATACGCAGTATTTT. The encoded protein is CASSIEDSPGTSGRGHPDTQYF.